This entry describes one T cell receptor beta chain. Its cognate antigen is unknown. The study isolated at least 6.5 million PBMCs from each sample. This sample stems from a study of blood T cells in healthy people across ages. Study-wide points: Whereas aged donors had fewer naive CD4+ cells, long-lived donors had more of them and higher diversity.

Sample-barcoded 5' priming and a J-beta primer mix drove a second PCR of about 7 to 12 cycles. Template switching added a 12-random-nucleotide identifier to every cDNA molecule. Each of the samples gave a minimum of 3 million paired-end reads that contained CDR3. In TCRdb, the 5' RACE reads were re-called with MiXCR into one record per CDR3 protein. The sample carries approximately 880,000 distinct CDR3 sequences, 45% to 50% recorded once. The sample taken for sequencing was blood. The TCR comes from a man aged 25 to 40 in good health.

The CDR3 loop reads CASSFDREVGGYTF. CDR3 DNA: TGTGCCAGCAGCTTTGACAGGGAGGTAGGCGGCTACACCTTC. The gene calls are TRBV7-2 and TRBJ1-2; TRBD1 matches at 7 bases. CDR1 and CDR2 from the germline V gene are SGHTA and FQGNSA. V shed 3 bases and J 8 bases; nucleotides not matched to a gene: 9. CDR3 length equals 14 residues.